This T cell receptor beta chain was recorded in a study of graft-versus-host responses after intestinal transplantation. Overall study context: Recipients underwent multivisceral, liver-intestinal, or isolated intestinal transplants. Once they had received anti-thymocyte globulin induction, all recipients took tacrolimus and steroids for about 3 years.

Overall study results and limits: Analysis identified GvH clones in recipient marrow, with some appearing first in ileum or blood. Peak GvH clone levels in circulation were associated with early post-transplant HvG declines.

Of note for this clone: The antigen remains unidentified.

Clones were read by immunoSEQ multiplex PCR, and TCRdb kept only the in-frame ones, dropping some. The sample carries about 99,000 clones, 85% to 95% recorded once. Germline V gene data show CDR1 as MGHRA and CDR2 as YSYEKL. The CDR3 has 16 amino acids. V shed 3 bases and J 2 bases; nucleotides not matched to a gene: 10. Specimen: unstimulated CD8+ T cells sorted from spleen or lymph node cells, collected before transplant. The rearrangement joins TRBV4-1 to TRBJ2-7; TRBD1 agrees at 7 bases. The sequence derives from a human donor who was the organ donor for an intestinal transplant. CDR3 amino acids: CASSQGPTGVAYEQYF. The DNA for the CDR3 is TGCGCCAGCAGCCAGGGCCCCACAGGGGTTGCCTACGAGCAGTACTTC.